What follows are 14 T cell receptor beta chains derived from one specimen sequenced in a study of shared clonotypes between healthy human individuals. Clones were read by immunoSEQ multiplex PCR, and TCRdb kept only the in-frame ones, dropping some. The sample holds some 2.3 million clones, over 85% seen once. Sequencing was carried out using naive CD4+ T cells from PBMCs. This sample's subset: CD45RA+ positively selected. The receptor set was obtained from a man aged 18 to 29 in good health. Some clones in this sample may be carry-over from other donors' samples.

The chain links TRBV30 to TRBJ2-7; TRBD2 might be the D (5 bases). CDR3 size: 12 residues. Germline V CDR1 and CDR2: GTSNPN, SVGIG (reference sequence). Trimming took off 3 bases at V and 3 bases at J, with 9 bases between the two ends. The CDR3 loop is CAWRHGSYEQYF. CDR3 bases: TGTGCCTGGAGGCATGGGAGCTACGAGCAGTACTTC. The whole variable domain, filled in from reference TRBV30 and TRBJ2-7, reads SQTIHQWPATLVQPVGSPLSLECTVEGTSNPNLYWYRQAAGRGLQLLFYSVGIGQISSEVPQNLSASRPQDRQFILSSKKLLLSDSGFYLCAWRHGSYEQYFGPGTRLTVT.

Note on this clone: The same CDR3 is also encoded by other DNA sequences in this sample. The chain employs TRBV9 and TRBJ2-3; 10 positions match TRBD2. CDR3 length: 14 amino acids. Trimming took 2 bases from V and 4 from J; bases not matched to a gene: 1. The germline V gene encodes CDR1 SGDLS and CDR2 YYNGEE. CDR3 in amino acids: CASSVLAGADTQYF. For the CDR3, the DNA is TGTGCCAGCAGCGTCCTAGCGGGAGCAGATACGCAGTATTTT.

This chain joins TRBV28 and TRBJ1-4; D is uncertain. CDR1 and CDR2 (germline): MDHEN, SYDVKM. V lost 3 bases, J lost 4 bases, and 12 bases lay in between. The CDR3 has 15 residues. The CDR3, as DNA: TGTGCCAGCAGTTTCACTCGGATTATTAATGAAAAACTGTTTTTT. It is translated as CASSFTRIINEKLFF. Full variable domain (rest looked up from reference TRBV28 and TRBJ1-4): DVKVTQSSRYLVKRTGEKVFLECVQDMDHENMFWYRQDPGLGLRLIYFSYDVKMKEKGDIPEGYSVSREKKERFSLILESASTNQTSMYLCASSFTRIINEKLFFGSGTQLSVL.

Concerning this clone itself: Different DNA sequences within this sample yield the same CDR3. The rearrangement links TRBV5-1 to TRBJ1-5; perhaps TRBD1 as D (6 bases). Germline loops: CDR1 SGHRS, CDR2 YFSETQ. CDR3 length: 14 amino acids. The germline V and J ends were trimmed by 0 bases and 4 bases, with 8 bases remaining between them. CDR3 in DNA: TGCGCCAGCAGCTTGGGAGGACAGAATCAGCCCCAGCATTTT. Translated, it gives CASSLGGQNQPQHF.

CDR3 amino acids: CAISGGLSTDTQYF. CDR3 DNA sequence: TGTGCCATTTCGGGGGGTCTGAGCACAGATACGCAGTATTTT. The rearrangement joins TRBV10-3 to TRBJ2-3; TRBD2 aligns across 7 bases. The length of the CDR3 is 14 residues. V lost 9 bases to trimming and J lost 0 bases; unmatched junction nucleotides: 6. Germline values: CDR1 ENHRY, CDR2 SYGVKD.

The chain links TRBV11-2 to TRBJ2-3; D is perhaps TRBD1 or TRBD2 (5 bases each). The germline CDR1 and CDR2 sequences are SGHAT and FQNNGV. The CDR3 length is 16 residues. The ends were cut back, 1 base at V and 3 bases at J, with 14 bases in the middle. The CDR3: CASSLVGTVRTDTQYF. The CDR3 bases are TGTGCCAGCAGCTTAGTTGGGACCGTCCGGACAGATACGCAGTATTTT. The whole variable domain, remainder taken from reference TRBV11-2 and TRBJ2-3, is EAGVAQSPRYKIIEKRQSVAFWCNPISGHATLYWYQQILGQGPKLLIQFQNNGVVDDSQLPKDRFSAERLKGVDSTLKIQPAKLEDSAVYLCASSLVGTVRTDTQYFGPGTRLTVL.

This clone has just a few counts. V gene TRBV18 combines with J gene TRBJ1-1, with D perhaps TRBD1 (5 bases). Trimming cost V 6 bases and J 2 bases, with 13 bases left between them. Germline loops: CDR1 KGHSH, CDR2 LQKENI. This CDR3 spans 14 amino acids. CDR3 DNA sequence: TGTGCCAGCTCCCCAGAACAGGCTAACACTGAAGCTTTCTTT. It yields the protein CASSPEQANTEAFF.

The rearrangement joins TRBV7-3 to TRBJ2-1, with D possibly called TRBD1 or TRBD2 (7 bases each). The germline V and J ends were trimmed by 4 bases and 7 bases, with 14 bases remaining between them. The CDR3 consists of 14 residues. Germline-derived CDR1 and CDR2 are SGHTA and FQGTGA. CDR3 amino acids: CASSSRQGGNEQFF. The CDR3 DNA sequence: TGTGCCAGCAGCTCCCGACAGGGAGGGAATGAGCAGTTCTTC.

V usage is TRBV30 and J usage is TRBJ2-5, with D uncertain. The J call is in doubt because the DNA end fits TRBJ2-7 better. The CDR3 is 14 residues long. In germline, CDR1 is GTSNPN, CDR2 SVGIG (reference sequence). The CDR3 DNA sequence: TGTGCCTGGAGTGTACCGCACAGAACCTACGAGCAGTACTTC. This translates into CAWSVPHRTYEQYF.

V and J are TRBV2 and TRBJ1-2; 9 nucleotides match TRBD1. CDR1 is SNHLY, CDR2 FYNNEI, per germline. The V segment lost 8 bases and the J segment 5 bases; nucleotides outside the gene matches: 9. The CDR3 consists of 14 residues. The CDR3 loop reads CASREGTGIYGYTF. In DNA, the CDR3 is TGTGCCAGCCGGGAGGGGACAGGGATTTATGGCTACACCTTC. The full variable domain, with the rest looked up from reference TRBV2 and TRBJ1-2, is EPEVTQTPSHQVTQMGQEVILRCVPISNHLYFYWYRQILGQKVEFLVSFYNNEISEKSEIFDDQFSVERPDGSNFTLKIRSTKLEDSAMYFCASREGTGIYGYTFGSGTRLTVV.

This chain uses TRBV5-1 with TRBJ1-2, with no clear D. Germline lookup yields CDR1 SGHRS and CDR2 YFSETQ. The CDR3 covers 13 residues. Trimming removed 4 bases from V and 6 bases from J, with 13 bases in between. Written as DNA, the CDR3 is TGCGCCAGCAGCGCCCCACGCGGGAATGGCTACACCTTC. Translation gives CASSAPRGNGYTF.

This rearrangement joins TRBV13 to TRBJ2-7, with 7 bases that match TRBD1. This CDR3 is built from 15 residues. Germline trimming cut 4 bases from V and 1 base from J; bases unmatched to any gene: 7. The germline V gene has CDR1 PRHDT and CDR2 FYEKMQ (reference sequence). CDR3 sequence (DNA): TGTGCCAGCAGCTCAGGGGGAAGAAAGTCCTACGAGCAGTACTTC. Amino acid sequence: CASSSGGRKSYEQYF.

The chain couples TRBV7-2 to TRBJ2-5; the match to TRBD2 covers 10 bases. The CDR3 spans 15 residues. Germline V gives CDR1 SGHTA, CDR2 FQGNSA. Trimming at V came to 5 bases and at J to 2 bases, leaving 5 bases not matched to a gene. The CDR3 sequence: CASSPTSGSQETQYF. CDR3 in DNA: TGTGCCAGCAGCCCGACTAGCGGGTCTCAAGAGACCCAGTACTTC. The variable domain in full, completed from reference TRBV7-2 and TRBJ2-5, reads GAGVSQSPSNKVTEKGKDVELRCDPISGHTALYWYRQSLGQGLEFLIYFQGNSAPDKSGLPSDRFSAERTGGSVSTLTIQRTQQEDSAVYLCASSPTSGSQETQYFGPGTRLLVL.

V and J are TRBV5-4 and TRBJ1-1; D call uncertain. This CDR3 comprises 15 residues. Germline V gene lookup returns CDR1 SGHNT and CDR2 YYREEE (reference sequence). V was trimmed by 0 bases and J by 1 base, leaving 10 bases between them. CDR3 nucleotide sequence: TGTGCCAGCAGCTTGGGTTGGGGAGAGAACACTGAAGCTTTCTTT. Translation: CASSLGWGENTEAFF.